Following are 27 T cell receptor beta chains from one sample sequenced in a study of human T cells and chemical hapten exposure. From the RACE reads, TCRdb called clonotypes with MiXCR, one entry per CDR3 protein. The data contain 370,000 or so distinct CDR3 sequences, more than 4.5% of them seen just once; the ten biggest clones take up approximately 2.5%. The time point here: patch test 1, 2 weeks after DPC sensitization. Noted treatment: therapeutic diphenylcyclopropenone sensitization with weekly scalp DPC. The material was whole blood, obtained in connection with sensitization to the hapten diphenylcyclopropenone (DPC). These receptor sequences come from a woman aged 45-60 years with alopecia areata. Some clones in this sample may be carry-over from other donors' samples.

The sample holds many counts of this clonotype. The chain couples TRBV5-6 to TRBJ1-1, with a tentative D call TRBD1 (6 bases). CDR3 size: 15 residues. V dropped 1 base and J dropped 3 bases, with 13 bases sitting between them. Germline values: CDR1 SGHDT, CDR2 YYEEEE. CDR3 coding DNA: TGTGCCAGCAGCTTGACGGCAGGGGCGTACACTGAAGCTTTCTTT. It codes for CASSLTAGAYTEAFF.

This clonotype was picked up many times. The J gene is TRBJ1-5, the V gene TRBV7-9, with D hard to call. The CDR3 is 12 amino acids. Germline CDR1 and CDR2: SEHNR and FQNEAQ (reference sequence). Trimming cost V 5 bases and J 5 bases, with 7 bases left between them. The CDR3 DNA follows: TGTGCCAGCAGCGCGCGTCATCAGCCCCAGCATTTT. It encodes CASSARHQPQHF. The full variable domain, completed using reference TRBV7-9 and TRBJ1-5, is DTGVSQNPRHKITKRGQNVTFRCDPISEHNRLYWYRQTLGQGPEFLTYFQNEAQLEKSRLLSDRFSAERPKGSFSTLEIQRTEQGDSAMYLCASSARHQPQHFGDGTRLSIL.

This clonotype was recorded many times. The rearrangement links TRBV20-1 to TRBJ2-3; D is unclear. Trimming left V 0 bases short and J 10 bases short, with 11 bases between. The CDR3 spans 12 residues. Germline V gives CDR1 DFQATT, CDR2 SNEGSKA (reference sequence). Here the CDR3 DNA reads TGCAGTGCTAGAGATAGTGGTTATCCGCAGTATTTT. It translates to CSARDSGYPQYF.

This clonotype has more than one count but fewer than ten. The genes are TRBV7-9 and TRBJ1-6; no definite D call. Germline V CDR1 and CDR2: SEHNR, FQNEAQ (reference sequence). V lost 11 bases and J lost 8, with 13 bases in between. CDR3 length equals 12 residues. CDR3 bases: TGTGCCGGCCGGGCGGAGGATTCACCCCTCCACTTT. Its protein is CAGRAEDSPLHF.

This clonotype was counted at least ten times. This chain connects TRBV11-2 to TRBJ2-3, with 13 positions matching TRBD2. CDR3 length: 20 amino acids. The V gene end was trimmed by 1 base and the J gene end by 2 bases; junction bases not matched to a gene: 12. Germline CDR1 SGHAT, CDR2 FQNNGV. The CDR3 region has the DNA TGTGCCAGCAGCTTAGTGCCCCGGACTAGCGGGAGAGAGGACACAGATACGCAGTATTTT. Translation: CASSLVPRTSGREDTDTQYF.

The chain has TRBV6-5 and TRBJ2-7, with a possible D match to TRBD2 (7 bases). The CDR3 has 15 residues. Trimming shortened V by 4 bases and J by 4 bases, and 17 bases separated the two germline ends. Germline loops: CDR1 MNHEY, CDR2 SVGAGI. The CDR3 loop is CASSSWGGARYEQYF. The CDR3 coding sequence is TGTGCCAGCAGTTCCTGGGGGGGGGCAAGGTACGAGCAGTACTTC.

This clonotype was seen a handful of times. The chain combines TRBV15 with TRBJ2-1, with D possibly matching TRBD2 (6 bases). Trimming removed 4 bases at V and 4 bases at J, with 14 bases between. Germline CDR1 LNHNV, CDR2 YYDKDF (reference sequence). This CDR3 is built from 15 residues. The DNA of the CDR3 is TGTGCCACCAGCAATCGGGACTCAGTTTACAATGAGCAGTTCTTC. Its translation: CATSNRDSVYNEQFF.

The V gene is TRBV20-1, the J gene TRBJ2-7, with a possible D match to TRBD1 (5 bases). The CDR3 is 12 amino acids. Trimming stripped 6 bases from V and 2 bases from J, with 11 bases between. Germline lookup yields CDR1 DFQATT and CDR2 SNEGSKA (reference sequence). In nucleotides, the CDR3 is TGCAGTGCCCTGGTAGGGGCCTACGAGCAGTACTTC. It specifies CSALVGAYEQYF.

The CDR3 here is CASSLGVTEQYF. CDR3 in DNA: TGTGCCAGCAGTTTAGGGGTTACGGAGCAGTACTTC. V and J are TRBV12-3 or TRBV12-4 and TRBJ2-7; D remains unclear. V shed 1 base and J shed 7 bases, with 8 bases lying between them. The CDR3 length is 12 residues.

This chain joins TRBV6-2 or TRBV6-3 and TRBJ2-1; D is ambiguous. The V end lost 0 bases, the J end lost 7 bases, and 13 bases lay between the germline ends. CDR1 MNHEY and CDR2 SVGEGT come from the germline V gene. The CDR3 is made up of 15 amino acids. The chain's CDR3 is CASSYSPPWTNEQFF. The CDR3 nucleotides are TGTGCCAGCAGTTACTCGCCGCCCTGGACGAATGAGCAGTTCTTC.

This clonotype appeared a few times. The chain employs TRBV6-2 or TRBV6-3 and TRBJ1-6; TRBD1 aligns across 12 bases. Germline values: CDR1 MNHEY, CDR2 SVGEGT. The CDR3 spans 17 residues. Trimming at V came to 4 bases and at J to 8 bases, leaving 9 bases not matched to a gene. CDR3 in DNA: TGTGCCAGCAGTTCTCACGGGACAGGGGGCTCTTATTCACCCCTCCACTTT. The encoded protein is CASSSHGTGGSYSPLHF.

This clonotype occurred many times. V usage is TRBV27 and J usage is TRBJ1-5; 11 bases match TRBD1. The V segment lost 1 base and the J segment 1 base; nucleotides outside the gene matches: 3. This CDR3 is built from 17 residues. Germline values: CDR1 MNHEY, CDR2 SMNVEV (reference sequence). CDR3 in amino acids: CASSLLGTGGSNQPQHF. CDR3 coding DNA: TGTGCCAGCAGTTTATTGGGGACAGGGGGAAGCAATCAGCCCCAGCATTTT.

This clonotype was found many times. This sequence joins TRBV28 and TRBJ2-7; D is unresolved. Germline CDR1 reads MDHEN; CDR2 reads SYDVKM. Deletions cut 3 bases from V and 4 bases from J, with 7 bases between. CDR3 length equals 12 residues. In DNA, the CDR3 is TGTGCCAGCAGTTTCCTTAGATACGAGCAGTACTTC. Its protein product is CASSFLRYEQYF.

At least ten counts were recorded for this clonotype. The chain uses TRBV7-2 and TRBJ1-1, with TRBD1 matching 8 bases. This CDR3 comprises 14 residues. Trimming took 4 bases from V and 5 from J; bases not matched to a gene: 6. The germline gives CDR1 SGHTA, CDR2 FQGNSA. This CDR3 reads CASSSRTGQTEAFF. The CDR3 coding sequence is TGTGCCAGCAGCTCAAGGACAGGGCAGACTGAAGCTTTCTTT. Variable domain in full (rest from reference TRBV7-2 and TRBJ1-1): GAGVSQSPSNKVTEKGKDVELRCDPISGHTALYWYRQSLGQGLEFLIYFQGNSAPDKSGLPSDRFSAERTGGSVSTLTIQRTQQEDSAVYLCASSSRTGQTEAFFGQGTRLTVV.

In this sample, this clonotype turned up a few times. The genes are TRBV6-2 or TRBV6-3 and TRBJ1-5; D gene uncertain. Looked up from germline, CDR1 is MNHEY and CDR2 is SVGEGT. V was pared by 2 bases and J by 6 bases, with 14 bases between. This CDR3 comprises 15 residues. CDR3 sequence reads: CASSYRAGQSQPQHF. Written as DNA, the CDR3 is TGTGCCAGCAGTTACCGGGCAGGTCAAAGTCAGCCCCAGCATTTT.

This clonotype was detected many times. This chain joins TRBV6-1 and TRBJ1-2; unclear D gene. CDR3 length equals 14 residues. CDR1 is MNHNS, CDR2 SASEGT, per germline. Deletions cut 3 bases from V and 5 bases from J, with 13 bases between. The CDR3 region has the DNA TGTGCCAGCAGTGATTTTGGGGAGGAGTATGGCTACACCTTC. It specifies CASSDFGEEYGYTF.

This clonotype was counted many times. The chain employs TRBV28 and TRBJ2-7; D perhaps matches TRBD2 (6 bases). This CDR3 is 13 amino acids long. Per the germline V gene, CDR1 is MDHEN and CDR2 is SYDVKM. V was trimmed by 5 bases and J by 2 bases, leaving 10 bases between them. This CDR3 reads CASSLRGTYEQYF. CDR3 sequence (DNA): TGTGCCAGCAGTCTACGGGGGACCTACGAGCAGTACTTC.

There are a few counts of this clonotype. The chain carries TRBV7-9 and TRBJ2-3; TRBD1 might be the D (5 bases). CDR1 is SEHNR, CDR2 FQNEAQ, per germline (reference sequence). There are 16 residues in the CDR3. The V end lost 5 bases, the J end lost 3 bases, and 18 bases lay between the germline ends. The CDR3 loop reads CASSPMGQAWTDTQYF. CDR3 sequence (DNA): TGTGCCAGCAGCCCTATGGGGCAGGCTTGGACAGATACGCAGTATTTT.

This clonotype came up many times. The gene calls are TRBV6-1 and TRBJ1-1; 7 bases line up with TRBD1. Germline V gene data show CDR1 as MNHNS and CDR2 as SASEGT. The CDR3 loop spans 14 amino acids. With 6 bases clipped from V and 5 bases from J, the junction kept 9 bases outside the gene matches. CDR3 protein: CASSLDRAWTEAFF. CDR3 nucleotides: TGTGCCAGCAGCCTTGACAGGGCGTGGACTGAAGCTTTCTTT.

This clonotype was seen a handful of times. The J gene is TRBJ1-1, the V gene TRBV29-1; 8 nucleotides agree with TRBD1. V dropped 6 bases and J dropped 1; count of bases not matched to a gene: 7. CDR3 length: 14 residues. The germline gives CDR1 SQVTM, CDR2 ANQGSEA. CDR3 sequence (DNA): TGCAGCGTGCAGGGGGCGTTCGGGAACACTGAAGCTTTCTTT. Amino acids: CSVQGAFGNTEAFF.

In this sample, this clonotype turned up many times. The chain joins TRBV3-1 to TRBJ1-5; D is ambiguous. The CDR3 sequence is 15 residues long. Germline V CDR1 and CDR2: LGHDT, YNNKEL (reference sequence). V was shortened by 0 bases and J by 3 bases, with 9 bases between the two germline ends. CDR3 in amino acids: CASSQDRGDNQPQHF. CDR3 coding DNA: TGTGCCAGCAGCCAAGATCGGGGTGACAATCAGCCCCAGCATTTT.

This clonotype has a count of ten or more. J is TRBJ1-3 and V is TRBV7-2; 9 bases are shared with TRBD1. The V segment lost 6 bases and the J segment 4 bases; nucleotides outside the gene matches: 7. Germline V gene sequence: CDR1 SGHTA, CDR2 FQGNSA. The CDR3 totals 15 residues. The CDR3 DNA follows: TGTGCCAGCAGTCCTTGGACAGGGGAAGGAAACACCATATATTTT. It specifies CASSPWTGEGNTIYF. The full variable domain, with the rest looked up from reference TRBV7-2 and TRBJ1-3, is GAGVSQSPSNKVTEKGKDVELRCDPISGHTALYWYRQSLGQGLEFLIYFQGNSAPDKSGLPSDRFSAERTGGSVSTLTIQRTQQEDSAVYLCASSPWTGEGNTIYFGEGSWLTVV.

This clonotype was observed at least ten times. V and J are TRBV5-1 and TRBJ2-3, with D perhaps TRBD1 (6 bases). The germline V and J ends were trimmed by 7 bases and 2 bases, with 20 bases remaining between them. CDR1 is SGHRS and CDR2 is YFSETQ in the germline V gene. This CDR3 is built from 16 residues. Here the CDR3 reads CASCDYRDTFTDTQYF. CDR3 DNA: TGCGCCAGCTGTGATTACCGGGACACCTTCACAGATACGCAGTATTTT.

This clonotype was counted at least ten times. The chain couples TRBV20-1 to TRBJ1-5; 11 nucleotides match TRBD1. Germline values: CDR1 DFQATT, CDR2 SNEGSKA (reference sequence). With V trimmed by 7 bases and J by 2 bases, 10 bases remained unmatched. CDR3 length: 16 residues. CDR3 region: CSVRGQGAYGNQPQHF. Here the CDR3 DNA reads TGCAGTGTCCGAGGACAGGGGGCGTATGGCAATCAGCCCCAGCATTTT.

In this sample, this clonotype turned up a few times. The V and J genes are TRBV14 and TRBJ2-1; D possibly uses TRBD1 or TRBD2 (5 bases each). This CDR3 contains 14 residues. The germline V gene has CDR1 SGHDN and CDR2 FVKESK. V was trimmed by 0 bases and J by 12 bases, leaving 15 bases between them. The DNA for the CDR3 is TGTGCCAGCAGCCAAGAAGGAAGTCGGGGACCGCAGTTCTTC. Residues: CASSQEGSRGPQFF.

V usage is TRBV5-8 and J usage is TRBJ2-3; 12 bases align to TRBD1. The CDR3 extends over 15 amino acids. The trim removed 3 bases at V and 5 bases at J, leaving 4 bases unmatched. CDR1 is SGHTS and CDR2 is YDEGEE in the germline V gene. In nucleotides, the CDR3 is TGTGCCAGCAGCTGGGGACAGGGGGCCGAAGATACGCAGTATTTT. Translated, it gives CASSWGQGAEDTQYF.

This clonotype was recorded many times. In DNA, the CDR3 is TGCGCCAGCAGCCAAGATAATGGTCGGGGATTCAAATCACCCCTCCACTTT. Protein product: CASSQDNGRGFKSPLHF. This chain connects TRBV4-1 to TRBJ1-6; no firm D call. V was trimmed by 0 bases and J by 10 bases, leaving 19 bases between them. The CDR3 loop spans 17 amino acids. Germline CDR1 MGHRA, CDR2 YSYEKL.